This is a list of T cell receptor beta chains from one sample in a study of cytomegalovirus exposure and HLA in healthy donors. Produced via immunoSEQ multiplex PCR; TCRdb's table is partial and in-frame only. Among around 140,000 clones listed, more than 65% were seen once. Sequenced input: PBMCs. The origin of the receptors is a male donor in good health and CMV-seropositive. The CDR3 runs from the conserved cysteine through the conserved F or W. A D gene is named only where the DNA matches it firmly. Clone size is stated in some rows and not others, as once, few, many or a class when expanded.

NA,TRBJ2-3,TRBV6-5,NA,TGTGCCAGCAGTTACGCGATCTCCACAGATACGCAGTATTTT,CASSYAISTDTQYF
TRBD2,TRBJ2-5,TRBV27,NA,TGTGCCAGCAGTTTGGCCCCGGGGGCGGGAGGGCCGAAGACCCAGTACTTC,CASSLAPGAGGPKTQYF
NA,TRBJ2-5,TRBV2,NA,TGTGCCAGCAAACGAGCGCGGATACAAGAGACCCAGTACTTC,CASKRARIQETQYF
NA,TRBJ1-1,TRBV7-9,NA,TGTGCCAGCAGCCCCGTTCCAGGGCTGGGTGAAGCTTTCTTT,CASSPVPGLGEAFF
NA,TRBJ1-4,TRBV5-4,NA,TGTGCCAGCAGCTTGGACAGGAGAGATGAAAAACTGTTTTTT,CASSLDRRDEKLFF
NA,TRBJ2-3,TRBV5-1,few,TGCGCCAGCAGCGCCTCCGGGTATAGCACAGATACGCAGTATTTT,CASSASGYSTDTQYF
NA,TRBJ1-5,TRBV6-1,NA,TGTGCCAGCAGGAGGGTTGGTCAGCCCCAGCATTTT,CASRRVGQPQHF
TRBD1,TRBJ2-4,TRBV29-1,NA,TGCAGCGTTGTTAGGGGACAGGGGAGTTCCAAAAACAGTCAGTACTTC,CSVVRGQGSSKNSQYF
TRBD2,TRBJ2-3,TRBV28,once,TGTGCCAGCAGCCCTAGCGGGAGGGCCACAGATACGCAGTATTTT,CASSPSGRATDTQYF
NA,TRBJ2-7,TRBV18,NA,TGTGCCAGCTCACCGACAGTAGGGAACGAGCAGTACTTC,CASSPTVGNEQYF
TRBD1,TRBJ1-6,TRBV7-3,NA,TGTGCCAGCAGCTCGACAGGGGGTTTATCACCCCTCCACTTT,CASSSTGGLSPLHF
NA,TRBJ1-2,TRBV4-1,NA,TGCGCCAGCAGCCAAGATCGGGTCGGGGGCTACACCTTC,CASSQDRVGGYTF
NA,TRBJ1-1,TRBV5-1,NA,TGCGCCAGCAGCGCGGGCCCCCTGGGCCAGAACACTGAAGCTTTCTTT,CASSAGPLGQNTEAFF
NA,TRBJ1-4,TRBV7-9,few,TGTTCCAGCAGCTTAGATGCAGGGGCGGTCGATAATGAAAAACTGTTTTTT,CSSSLDAGAVDNEKLFF
TRBD2,TRBJ2-7,TRBV5-4,NA,TGTGCCAGCAGCTTGGCTAGCGGTGAAAACGCGCGGCACGAGCAGTACTTC,CASSLASGENARHEQYF
NA,TRBJ1-3,TRBV20-1,once,TGCAGTGCTAGGATCCGGAACACCATATATTTT,CSARIRNTIYF
TRBD1,TRBJ2-7,TRBV2,NA,TGTGCCAGCATGAAAGAGGGGGCATTATACGAGCAGTACTTC,CASMKEGALYEQYF
NA,TRBJ2-1,TRBV6-4,NA,TGTGCCAGCAGTGACTCCGGGGGGCCTGTTGACAATGAGCAGTTCTTC,CASSDSGGPVDNEQFF
NA,TRBJ1-5,TRBV6-1,NA,TGTGCCAGCAGTGAAGCCAGGCTATATAGCAATCAGCCCCAGCATTTT,CASSEARLYSNQPQHF
NA,TRBJ2-2,TRBV4-1,NA,TGCGCCAGCAGCCACTCGGGAGATTACACCGGGGAGCTGTTTTTT,CASSHSGDYTGELFF
NA,TRBJ2-5,TRBV6-1,once,TGTGCCAGCATCTCCGGCCGGAGGGCCCAAGAGACCCAGTACTTC,CASISGRRAQETQYF
NA,TRBJ2-5,TRBV5-1,NA,TGCGCCAGCAGCTCCAACAGGGCGACACAAGAGACCCAGTACTTC,CASSSNRATQETQYF
NA,TRBJ2-1,TRBV29-1,NA,TGCAGCGTGTTTGAGGTCGGGAATGAGCAGTTCTTC,CSVFEVGNEQFF
TRBD1,TRBJ1-2,TRBV9,few,TGTGCCAGCAGCGCGACAGGGGTCGATGGCTACACCTTC,CASSATGVDGYTF
TRBD1,TRBJ2-5,TRBV6-1,NA,TGTGCCAGCAAGGGCAGGGGGTGGGAAGAGACCCAGTACTTC,CASKGRGWEETQYF
NA,TRBJ1-2,TRBV27,NA,TGTGCCAGCGCCCCGGAGGGTACAATCAACTATGGCTACACCTTC,CASAPEGTINYGYTF
NA,TRBJ2-6,TRBV6-1,NA,TGTGCCAGCACCAGGGACTCTGGGGCCAACGGCCTGACTTTC,CASTRDSGANGLTF
NA,TRBJ1-1,TRBV28,NA,TGTGCCAGCAGTTTGCGGACGGCGTTGGGGGCTTCCTTT,CASSLRTALGASF
NA,TRBJ2-5,TRBV5-6,NA,TGTGCCAGCAGCTCTTTAGAGACCCAGTACTTC,CASSSLETQYF
NA,TRBJ1-5,TRBV19,NA,TGTGCCAGTAGTATCGCCTCGGCCTTTCGGGGTCAGCCCCAGCATTTT,CASSIASAFRGQPQHF
NA,TRBJ1-2,TRBV5-1,NA,TGCGCCAGCAGCTTGGAAGGACACCCTAACTATGGCTACACCTTC,CASSLEGHPNYGYTF
NA,TRBJ2-7,TRBV9,NA,TGTGCCAGCAGTCGGGAGATCTTGTCCTACGAGCAGTACTTC,CASSREILSYEQYF
TRBD1,TRBJ1-2,TRBV19,once,TGTGCCAGTATCCCGCAGGCGTCAGGGGGCAACTATGGCTACACCTTC,CASIPQASGGNYGYTF
NA,TRBJ1-1,TRBV7-2,few,TGTGCCAGCAGCCCAAGACAGGATTTAAACACTGAAGCTTTCTTT,CASSPRQDLNTEAFF
NA,TRBJ1-1,TRBV5-1,NA,TGCGCCAGCAGCCCTACAGTTATGAACACTGAAGCTTTCTTT,CASSPTVMNTEAFF
NA,TRBJ1-2,TRBV15,NA,TGTGCCACCAGCAGAGAGACTATGAGGGCTGGAGGCTACACCTTC,CATSRETMRAGGYTF
NA,TRBJ2-1,TRBV7-9,NA,TGTGCCAGCAGCTTAGTAGGGATTGAGGGTAATGAGCAGTTCTTC,CASSLVGIEGNEQFF